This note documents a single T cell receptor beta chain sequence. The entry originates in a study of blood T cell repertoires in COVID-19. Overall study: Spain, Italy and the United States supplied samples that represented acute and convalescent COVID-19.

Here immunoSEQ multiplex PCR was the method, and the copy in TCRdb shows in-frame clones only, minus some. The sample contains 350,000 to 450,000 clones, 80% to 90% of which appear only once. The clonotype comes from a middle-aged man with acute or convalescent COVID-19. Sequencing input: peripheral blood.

For the CDR3, the DNA is TGTGCCATCGTCGTGGAGGGAACCTACGAGCAGTACTTC. This codes for CAIVVEGTYEQYF. The rearrangement joins TRBV10-3 to TRBJ2-7, with D possibly being TRBD2 (6 bases). Per the germline V gene, CDR1 is ENHRY and CDR2 is SYGVKD. This CDR3 has 13 residues. V lost 8 bases, J lost 2 bases, and 13 bases lay in between.